This is a list of T cell receptor beta chains from one sample in a study of T cell changes during pregnancy in multiple sclerosis. TCRdb's table, derived via immunoSEQ multiplex PCR, lists solely in-frame clones and lacks some. Of roughly 49,000 clones listed, around 93% were seen once; the top ten hold 3.9%. Sequencing was performed on CD8+ T cells from peripheral blood mononuclear cells, taken after pregnancy. Receptor source: a female donor with multiple sclerosis, enrolled in a pregnancy study. Each CDR3 is given without its conserved first and last residue.

j_call | cdr3_length | v_call | cdr3_aa
TRBJ2-5 | 13 | TRBV10-2 | ASSEMTGNQETQY
TRBJ2-2 | 13 | TRBV27 | ASSPGTSGTGELF
TRBJ2-3 | 13 | TRBV7-6 | ASSLPAASTDTQY
TRBJ2-7 | 14 | TRBV7-2 | ASSLASKREGHEQY
TRBJ2-7 | 15 | TRBV6-4 | ASSDQLGPQAGYEQY
TRBJ2-1 | 13 | TRBV2 | ASSTTSGRGNEQF
TRBJ2-3 | 15 | TRBV5-5 | ASSLYEGAVWTDTQY
TRBJ2-1 | 14 | TRBV14 | ASSQLGRVPYNEQF
TRBJ2-7 | 13 | TRBV28 | ASRSGTGNSYEQY
TRBJ2-7 | 12 | TRBV7-6 | ASSPRLGDYEQY
TRBJ2-1 | 17 | TRBV4-1 | ASSQDPWVSGGRSDEQF
TRBJ1-2 | 12 | TRBV7-9 | ASSLREGLNGYT
TRBJ2-5 | 13 | TRBV11-2 | ASSLVLGTWETQY
TRBJ2-2 | 12 | TRBV2 | ASSEGGGTGELF
TRBJ2-6 | 14 | TRBV5-1 | ASMGTGGSGANVLT
TRBJ2-4 | 15 | TRBV6-4 | ASSDSRGATAKNIQY
TRBJ1-1 | 12 | TRBV7-3 | ASSWGTDNTEAF
TRBJ2-3 | 14 | TRBV28 | ASSSRTRGSTDTQY
TRBJ2-3 | 15 | TRBV28 | ASSLYPSGSSGDTQY
TRBJ2-7 | 10 | TRBV7-9 | ASSFNTYEQY
TRBJ2-1 | 13 | TRBV2 | ASSERDRVYNEQF
TRBJ1-4 | 15 | TRBV19 | ASSLAPNRGANEKLF
TRBJ1-1 | 12 | TRBV27 | ASRSTPWTGVSL
TRBJ2-1 | 13 | TRBV7-3 | ASSRSGGSVNEQF
TRBJ1-6 | 12 | TRBV4-1 | ASRPGQANSPLH
TRBJ2-1 | 11 | TRBV28 | ASSLDYANEQF
TRBJ1-1 | 12 | TRBV27 | ASSLTRVLSEAF
TRBJ2-3 | 13 | TRBV10-2 | ASSERGISTDTQY
TRBJ2-7 | 12 | TRBV7-9 | ASTGTQAPYEQY
TRBJ2-1 | 13 | TRBV4-1 | ASSQDPSSYNEQF
TRBJ2-5 | 12 | TRBV6-5 | ASSYSGSQETQY
TRBJ2-1 | 14 | TRBV27 | ASSLGGWSSYNEQF
TRBJ1-1 | 11 | TRBV11-2 | ASSQPGGREAF
TRBJ2-2 | 14 | TRBV10-3 | AIPRGLAGNTGELF
TRBJ2-3 | 14 | TRBV21-1 | ASSKAPGGNTDTQY
TRBJ2-1 | 14 | TRBV7-9 | ASSARGPSSYNEQF
TRBJ2-5 | 12 | TRBV28 | ASSLRDREETQY
TRBJ1-5 | 15 | TRBV2 | ASSQRDRGYSNQPQH